This is a list of T cell receptor beta chains from one sample in a study of PD-L1 blockade in urothelial cancer. TCRdb keeps only in-frame clones here, not all; method: immunoSEQ multiplex PCR. The sample contains approximately 34,000 clones, roughly 88% of which appear only once. Sequencing was performed on PBMCs, taken around atezolizumab (anti-PD-L1) treatment. Receptors were obtained from a man between 60 and 75 years old with urothelial cancer. Both conserved end residues are part of each CDR3. A D gene is named only where the DNA matches it firmly. Clone size is given for some rows only: seen once, a few or many times, or a class if the clone is expanded.

j_gene: TRBJ2-4
v_gene: TRBV7-9
abundance: -
d_gene: TRBD2
CDR3nt: TGTGCCAGCAGCTCGGGACTAGCGGGGGGTATAGCCAAAAACATTCAGTACTTC
CDR3aa: CASSSGLAGGIAKNIQYF

j_gene: TRBJ2-3
v_gene: TRBV11-2
abundance: -
d_gene: TRBD2
CDR3nt: TGTGCCAGCAGCACAGGACTAGCGGGAGTGGATACGCAGTATTTT
CDR3aa: CASSTGLAGVDTQYF

j_gene: TRBJ2-7
v_gene: TRBV2
abundance: once
d_gene: TRBD1
CDR3nt: TGTGCCAGCCGTGGGACAGGGGGCTCCTACGAGCAGTACTTC
CDR3aa: CASRGTGGSYEQYF

j_gene: TRBJ2-5
v_gene: TRBV27
abundance: -
d_gene: -
CDR3nt: TGTGCCAGCGGATCTGCAGCCCCGCGGTGGGAGACCCAGTACTTC
CDR3aa: CASGSAAPRWETQYF

j_gene: TRBJ2-2
v_gene: TRBV10-2
abundance: -
d_gene: TRBD2
CDR3nt: TGCGCCAGCAGTGACCCAGCTAGCGGGGGGGCCGGCGGGGAGCTGTTTTTT
CDR3aa: CASSDPASGGAGGELFF

j_gene: TRBJ2-4
v_gene: TRBV5-4
abundance: -
d_gene: TRBD1
CDR3nt: TGTGCCAGCAGCTCGGGGACAGGGAGGAACATTCAGTACTTC
CDR3aa: CASSSGTGRNIQYF

j_gene: TRBJ1-1
v_gene: TRBV2
abundance: -
d_gene: TRBD1
CDR3nt: TGTGCCAGCACATCGGGACAGGGGAAAACTGAAGCTTTCTTT
CDR3aa: CASTSGQGKTEAFF

j_gene: TRBJ1-2
v_gene: TRBV5-1
abundance: few
d_gene: TRBD1
CDR3nt: TGCGCCAGCAGCTTGGATGGGACAGGGTATGGCTACACCTTC
CDR3aa: CASSLDGTGYGYTF

j_gene: TRBJ1-2
v_gene: TRBV7-2
abundance: -
d_gene: TRBD1
CDR3nt: TGTGCCAGCAGCTTAGCGCCCCCCGTGCAGGGGGGTTACTATGGCTACACCTTC
CDR3aa: CASSLAPPVQGGYYGYTF

j_gene: TRBJ1-4
v_gene: TRBV15
abundance: -
d_gene: -
CDR3nt: TGTGCCACCAGCAGAGTCGTTAATGAAAAACTGTTTTTT
CDR3aa: CATSRVVNEKLFF

j_gene: TRBJ1-2
v_gene: TRBV27
abundance: -
d_gene: -
CDR3nt: TGTGCCAGCAGTGTGACAGCTAACTATGGCTACACCTTC
CDR3aa: CASSVTANYGYTF

j_gene: TRBJ2-3
v_gene: TRBV9
abundance: -
d_gene: TRBD1
CDR3nt: TGTGCCAGCAGCCCTTGGACAGGGAAGAGTGCAGATACGCAGTATTTT
CDR3aa: CASSPWTGKSADTQYF

j_gene: TRBJ1-2
v_gene: TRBV5-1
abundance: -
d_gene: TRBD1
CDR3nt: TGCGCCAGCAGCGCCCGTGGGGTAGGGGGCGGCTCTGGCTACACCTTC
CDR3aa: CASSARGVGGGSGYTF

j_gene: TRBJ1-5
v_gene: TRBV7-2
abundance: -
d_gene: TRBD1
CDR3nt: TGTGCCAGCAGCCCATTTGGACAGGCCGCCAATCAGCCCCAGCATTTT
CDR3aa: CASSPFGQAANQPQHF

j_gene: TRBJ1-2
v_gene: TRBV9
abundance: -
d_gene: TRBD1
CDR3nt: TGTGCCAGCCACGACAGGGGCGCAGGCTACACCTTC
CDR3aa: CASHDRGAGYTF

j_gene: TRBJ2-7
v_gene: TRBV6-5
abundance: -
d_gene: -
CDR3nt: TGTGCCAGCAGCTCGGGGGACAGCGACTACTACGAGCAGTACTTC
CDR3aa: CASSSGDSDYYEQYF

j_gene: TRBJ1-2
v_gene: TRBV19
abundance: -
d_gene: TRBD1
CDR3nt: TGTGCCAGTAGTATAGAGGGACAGGGGCGCTATGGCTACACCTTC
CDR3aa: CASSIEGQGRYGYTF

j_gene: TRBJ1-1
v_gene: TRBV5-1
abundance: -
d_gene: -
CDR3nt: TGCGCCAGCAGCTTGGACGGACAGCCGAACACTGAAGCTTTCTTT
CDR3aa: CASSLDGQPNTEAFF

j_gene: TRBJ2-7
v_gene: TRBV6-5
abundance: -
d_gene: -
CDR3nt: TGTGCCAGCAGTTATCCTAAATCGGACGAGCAGTACTTC
CDR3aa: CASSYPKSDEQYF

j_gene: TRBJ1-4
v_gene: TRBV7-9
abundance: -
d_gene: -
CDR3nt: TGTGCCAGCAGCTTAGCGCGAGGCGGGGTCTTGAAGGAAAAACTGTTTTTT
CDR3aa: CASSLARGGVLKEKLFF

j_gene: TRBJ2-4
v_gene: TRBV13
abundance: -
d_gene: TRBD2
CDR3nt: TGTGCCAGCAGCCGGACTAGCGGGGGGGCCACGGCCAAAAACATTCAGTACTTC
CDR3aa: CASSRTSGGATAKNIQYF

j_gene: TRBJ2-3
v_gene: TRBV11-2
abundance: -
d_gene: TRBD2
CDR3nt: TGTGCCAGCAGCTTACAAGGAGCGGGATACAGCACAGATACGCAGTATTTT
CDR3aa: CASSLQGAGYSTDTQYF

j_gene: TRBJ2-7
v_gene: TRBV7-9
abundance: -
d_gene: TRBD1
CDR3nt: TGTGCCAGCGGCCCATATTCTGGGACAGGGGGACGCGAGCAGTACTTC
CDR3aa: CASGPYSGTGGREQYF

j_gene: TRBJ2-1
v_gene: TRBV4-3
abundance: -
d_gene: -
CDR3nt: TGCGCCAGCAGCCAAGATAGGACTTTTCTACTGAATGAGCAGTTCTTC
CDR3aa: CASSQDRTFLLNEQFF

j_gene: TRBJ2-1
v_gene: TRBV7-9
abundance: -
d_gene: TRBD2
CDR3nt: TGTGCCAGCAGCGGAGAGGCTAGCGGATCCTACAATGAGCAGTTCTTC
CDR3aa: CASSGEASGSYNEQFF

j_gene: TRBJ1-3
v_gene: TRBV30
abundance: -
d_gene: -
CDR3nt: TGTGCCTGGACTCGCCTGGGGAGCTCTGGAAACACCATATATTTT
CDR3aa: CAWTRLGSSGNTIYF

j_gene: TRBJ1-2
v_gene: TRBV30
abundance: -
d_gene: -
CDR3nt: TGTGCCTGGAGTGTCACTCAGGGGTTCGTCTATGGCTACACCTTC
CDR3aa: CAWSVTQGFVYGYTF

j_gene: TRBJ1-2
v_gene: TRBV5-6
abundance: once
d_gene: -
CDR3nt: TGTGCCAGCAACCTCCCCGGGGGGGGCTACAGCTATGGCTACACCTTC
CDR3aa: CASNLPGGGYSYGYTF

j_gene: TRBJ2-3
v_gene: TRBV9
abundance: -
d_gene: -
CDR3nt: TGTGCCAGCAGCGTAGGTCTAGCGATCAGCACAGATACGCAGTATTTT
CDR3aa: CASSVGLAISTDTQYF

j_gene: TRBJ2-1
v_gene: TRBV12-2
abundance: -
d_gene: -
CDR3nt: TGTGCAAGTCGCCACATTGGTCCATCCAAACCCCGTAGTAGTCTGGACAGGACAGACAATGAGCAGTTCTTC
CDR3aa: CASRHIGPSKPRSSLDRTDNEQFF

j_gene: TRBJ1-1
v_gene: TRBV5-8
abundance: -
d_gene: -
CDR3nt: TGTGCCAGTATCCTGGTGGGGGGGCGTACTGAAGCTTTCTTT
CDR3aa: CASILVGGRTEAFF

j_gene: TRBJ2-3
v_gene: TRBV5-1
abundance: -
d_gene: TRBD1
CDR3nt: TGCGCCAGCAGCTGGGGACAGGGGAGCACAGATACGCAGTATTTT
CDR3aa: CASSWGQGSTDTQYF

j_gene: TRBJ1-5
v_gene: TRBV11-2
abundance: few
d_gene: -
CDR3nt: TGTGCCAGCAGCTTAGGCAACGAGGGTCAGCCCCAGCATTTT
CDR3aa: CASSLGNEGQPQHF

j_gene: TRBJ1-2
v_gene: TRBV5-1
abundance: -
d_gene: -
CDR3nt: TGCGCCAGCAGCGACCCAGGTGAACTTGTTGGCTACACCTTC
CDR3aa: CASSDPGELVGYTF

j_gene: TRBJ1-3
v_gene: TRBV6-5
abundance: -
d_gene: -
CDR3nt: TGTGCCAGCGGAACCAACAGGGCCTCTGGAAACACCATATATTTT
CDR3aa: CASGTNRASGNTIYF

j_gene: TRBJ1-3
v_gene: TRBV27
abundance: -
d_gene: TRBD1
CDR3nt: TGTGCCAGCGCCCGCGACAGGGGGGCGGGAAACACCATATATTTT
CDR3aa: CASARDRGAGNTIYF

j_gene: TRBJ2-6
v_gene: TRBV6-6
abundance: once
d_gene: -
CDR3nt: TGTGCCAGCAGTCGCTCTGGGGCCAACGTCCTGACTTTC
CDR3aa: CASSRSGANVLTF

j_gene: TRBJ2-5
v_gene: TRBV5-1
abundance: -
d_gene: TRBD1
CDR3nt: TGCGCCAGCAGCTTGGGGGACAGAACCCAAGAGACCCAGTACTTC
CDR3aa: CASSLGDRTQETQYF

j_gene: TRBJ2-1
v_gene: TRBV11-1
abundance: -
d_gene: TRBD2
CDR3nt: TGTGCCAGCAGCTTGGCTAGCGGGGGCCTCTCCTACAATGAGCAGTTCTTC
CDR3aa: CASSLASGGLSYNEQFF

j_gene: TRBJ1-3
v_gene: TRBV5-6
abundance: -
d_gene: -
CDR3nt: TGTGCCAGCAGCGTCCGCAGGGCTACCTCTGGAAACACCATATATTTT
CDR3aa: CASSVRRATSGNTIYF

j_gene: TRBJ1-2
v_gene: TRBV30
abundance: -
d_gene: -
CDR3nt: TGTGCCTGGAGTAACAGGGTCCACACCTTC
CDR3aa: CAWSNRVHTF

j_gene: TRBJ2-7
v_gene: TRBV6-1
abundance: -
d_gene: -
CDR3nt: TGTGCCAGCAGCTACCACGAGCAGTACTTC
CDR3aa: CASSYHEQYF

j_gene: TRBJ1-2
v_gene: TRBV6-5
abundance: once
d_gene: -
CDR3nt: -
CDR3aa: CASSSSTGFYGYTF

j_gene: TRBJ1-4
v_gene: TRBV9
abundance: -
d_gene: -
CDR3nt: TGTGCCAGCAGCCCCGGACAGACTGCAACTAATGAAAAACTGTTTTTT
CDR3aa: CASSPGQTATNEKLFF

j_gene: TRBJ2-7
v_gene: TRBV9
abundance: -
d_gene: TRBD2
CDR3nt: TGTGCCAGCAGCGTTTCCGGGGGGTACCTCAACGAGCAGTACTTC
CDR3aa: CASSVSGGYLNEQYF

j_gene: TRBJ1-1
v_gene: TRBV7-2
abundance: -
d_gene: TRBD1
CDR3nt: TGTGCCAGCAGCTTCCTCAGACAGGGAGGAACTGAAGCTTTCTTT
CDR3aa: CASSFLRQGGTEAFF

j_gene: TRBJ1-2
v_gene: TRBV28
abundance: -
d_gene: TRBD1
CDR3nt: TGTGCCAGCAGGCCACCAGACAGGGTATCGGGAGCTTATGGCTACACCTTC
CDR3aa: CASRPPDRVSGAYGYTF

j_gene: TRBJ2-7
v_gene: TRBV4-1
abundance: -
d_gene: -
CDR3nt: TGCGCCAGCAGCCAAGAACTGGCGGGGATATACGAGCAGTACTTC
CDR3aa: CASSQELAGIYEQYF

j_gene: TRBJ2-3
v_gene: TRBV19
abundance: -
d_gene: -
CDR3nt: TGTGCCAGTAGTCCTTCGCTGGGCCGGCGAGATACGCAGTATTTT
CDR3aa: CASSPSLGRRDTQYF